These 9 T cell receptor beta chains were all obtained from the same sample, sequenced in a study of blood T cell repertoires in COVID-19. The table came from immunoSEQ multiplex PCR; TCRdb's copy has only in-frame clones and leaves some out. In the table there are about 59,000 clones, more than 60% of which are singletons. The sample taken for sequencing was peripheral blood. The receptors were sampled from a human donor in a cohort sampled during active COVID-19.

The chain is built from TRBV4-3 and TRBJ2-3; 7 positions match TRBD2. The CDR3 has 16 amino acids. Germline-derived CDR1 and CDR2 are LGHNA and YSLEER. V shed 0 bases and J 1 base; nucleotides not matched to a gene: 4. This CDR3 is CASSQEAGRGTDTQYF. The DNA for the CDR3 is TGCGCCAGCAGCCAAGAAGCGGGAAGGGGCACAGATACGCAGTATTTT.

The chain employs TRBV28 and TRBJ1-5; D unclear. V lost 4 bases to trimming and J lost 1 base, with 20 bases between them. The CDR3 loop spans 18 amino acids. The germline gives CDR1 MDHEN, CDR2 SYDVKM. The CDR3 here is CASSSGSGMGMSNQPQHF. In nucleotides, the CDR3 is TGTGCCAGCAGTTCTGGATCGGGTATGGGTATGAGCAATCAGCCCCAGCATTTT. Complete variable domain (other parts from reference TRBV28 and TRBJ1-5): DVKVTQSSRYLVKRTGEKVFLECVQDMDHENMFWYRQDPGLGLRLIYFSYDVKMKEKGDIPEGYSVSREKKERFSLILESASTNQTSMYLCASSSGSGMGMSNQPQHFGDGTRLSIL.

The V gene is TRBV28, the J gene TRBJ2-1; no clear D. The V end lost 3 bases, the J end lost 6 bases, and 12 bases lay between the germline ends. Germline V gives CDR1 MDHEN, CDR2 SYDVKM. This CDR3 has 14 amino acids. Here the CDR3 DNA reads TGTGCCAGCAGTTTGGGCAAAAATCGCAATGAGCAGTTCTTC. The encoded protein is CASSLGKNRNEQFF.

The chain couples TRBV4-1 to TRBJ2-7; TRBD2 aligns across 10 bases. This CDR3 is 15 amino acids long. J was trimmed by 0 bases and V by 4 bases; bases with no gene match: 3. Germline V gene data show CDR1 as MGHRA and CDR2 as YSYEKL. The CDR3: CASSPGLAVSYEQYF. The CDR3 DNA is TGCGCCAGCAGCCCAGGACTAGCGGTCTCCTACGAGCAGTACTTC.

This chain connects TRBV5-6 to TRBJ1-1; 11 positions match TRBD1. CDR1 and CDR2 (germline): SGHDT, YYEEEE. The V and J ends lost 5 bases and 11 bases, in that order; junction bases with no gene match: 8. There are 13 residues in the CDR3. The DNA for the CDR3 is TGTGCCAGCAGAGGACAGGGGGCAATCGGGGCTTTCTTT. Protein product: CASRGQGAIGAFF.

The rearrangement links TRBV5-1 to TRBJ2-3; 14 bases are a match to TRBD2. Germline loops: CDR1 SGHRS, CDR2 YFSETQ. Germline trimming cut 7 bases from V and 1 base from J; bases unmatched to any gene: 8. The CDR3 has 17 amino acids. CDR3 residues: CASQAGTSGSRTDTQYF. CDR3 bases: TGCGCCAGCCAAGCCGGGACTAGCGGGAGCCGCACAGATACGCAGTATTTT.

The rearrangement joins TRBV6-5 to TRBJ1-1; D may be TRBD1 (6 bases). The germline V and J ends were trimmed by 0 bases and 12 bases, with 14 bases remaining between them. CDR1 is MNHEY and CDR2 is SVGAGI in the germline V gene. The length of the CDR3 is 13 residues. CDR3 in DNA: TGTGCCAGCAGTTACTCAGGACAGAGGGTAACTTTCTTT. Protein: CASSYSGQRVTFF.

CDR3 protein: CASSVVGTRRDTQYF. The CDR3 DNA reads TGTGCCAGCAGCGTAGTGGGGACTAGGAGGGATACGCAGTATTTT. The chain couples TRBV9 to TRBJ2-3; 8 nucleotides agree with TRBD2. The V and J ends lost 0 bases and 6 bases, in that order; junction bases with no gene match: 6. This CDR3 region has 15 residues. Germline assignment: CDR1 SGDLS and CDR2 YYNGEE.

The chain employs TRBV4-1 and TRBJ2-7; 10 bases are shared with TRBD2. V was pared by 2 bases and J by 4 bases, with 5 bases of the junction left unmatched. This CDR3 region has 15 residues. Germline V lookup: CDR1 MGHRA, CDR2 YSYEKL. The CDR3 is CASSQLAGGIYEQYF. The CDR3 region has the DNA TGCGCCAGCAGCCAATTAGCGGGAGGAATTTACGAGCAGTACTTC.